Reported below is one T cell receptor beta chain. The antigen is not known. The PCR had 60 Vbeta and 13 Jbeta primers. The data were produced by immunoSEQ multiplex PCR, yet TCRdb's version contains in-frame clones alone and is incomplete. The repertoire holds approximately 140,000 clones, with about 85% as singletons. The data originate from a study of cytomegalovirus exposure and HLA in healthy donors. Across the study: An early release of data contained about 85 million unique TCRs, which came from HLA-typed donors.

Donors likely had unrecorded immune exposures despite being nominally healthy when sampled. This CDR3 comprises 14 residues. Trimming removed 3 bases from V and 5 bases from J; junction bases left unmatched: 3. CDR1 is LNHDA and CDR2 is SQIVND in the germline V gene (reference sequence). Overall study results and limits: Rarity held for most TCR sequences, but there were some public TCRs that occurred in many donors.

Sequencing input: PBMCs. The V and J genes are TRBV19 and TRBJ2-7; 11 bases are shared with TRBD2. This clonotype originated in a female donor in good health and CMV-seronegative. This CDR3 reads CASSISGGAHEQYF. In DNA, the CDR3 is TGTGCCAGTAGTATTAGCGGGGGGGCCCACGAGCAGTACTTC.